The 26 T cell receptor beta chains reported below all come from one sample, sequenced in a study of blood T cells in healthy people across ages. The authors ran a second PCR of 7 to 11 cycles using a sample-barcoded 5' primer and a J-beta primer mix. Each CDR3 protein is one row after TCRdb ran MiXCR on the 5' RACE reads. In the table there are around 1,600,000 distinct CDR3 sequences, roughly 43% of which are singletons. The sample was blood. The receptors derive from a woman aged 18-29 years in good health.

This clonotype was seen more than once but under ten times. The V and J genes are TRBV6-5 and TRBJ1-2; D unclear. V was trimmed by 5 bases and J by 7 bases, leaving 14 bases between them. There are 13 residues in the CDR3. Germline CDR1 reads MNHEY; CDR2 reads SVGAGI. The CDR3 DNA reads TGTGCCAGCAGTGCCGTCGGGCTAGCTGGCTACACCTTC. It codes for CASSAVGLAGYTF.

This clonotype was recorded only once. The germline gene is not matched at one end of the junction; a read error may be the cause. The rearrangement uses TRBV27 and TRBJ2-3, with 9 bases identical to TRBD2. In germline, CDR1 is MNHEY, CDR2 SMNVEV (reference sequence). The CDR3 totals 15 residues. The CDR3 here is CAGSSASGIADTQYF. As DNA, the CDR3 is TGTGCCGGCAGTTCGGCTAGCGGGATCGCAGATACGCAGTATTTT.

This clonotype was seen a few times. The chain employs TRBV4-1 and TRBJ2-7, with D maybe TRBD1 (6 bases). V lost 0 bases and J lost 3, with 12 bases in between. Germline V gene sequence: CDR1 MGHRA, CDR2 YSYEKL. The CDR3 length is 15 residues. The CDR3 DNA sequence: TGCGCCAGCAGCCAAGAAAACAGGGTTTTCTACGAGCAGTACTTC. Protein sequence: CASSQENRVFYEQYF.

The chain couples TRBV11-3 to TRBJ2-3; D gene ambiguous. Germline values: CDR1 SGHNT, CDR2 YENEEA. The CDR3 totals 13 residues. V lost 1 base to trimming and J lost 8 bases, with 10 bases between them. CDR3 bases: TGTGCCAGCAGCTTAGGCCAGGCTAGTACGCAGTATTTT. Translation: CASSLGQASTQYF. Looking up the rest from reference TRBV11-3 and TRBJ2-3 gives the full variable domain: EAGVVQSPRYKIIEKKQPVAFWCNPISGHNTLYWYLQNLGQGPELLIRYENEEAVDDSQLPKDRFSAERLKGVDSTLKIQPAELGDSAVYLCASSLGQASTQYFGPGTRLTVL.

The chain is built from TRBV13 and TRBJ1-1; maybe TRBD1 (5 bases). The length of the CDR3 is 16 residues. The V gene's germline CDR1 is PRHDT and CDR2 FYEKMQ (reference sequence). Trimming stripped 2 bases from V and 4 bases from J, with 17 bases between. CDR3 bases: TGTGCCAGCAGCTTATGGGGGGAGAAACGGGCCACTGAAGCTTTCTTT. Translated, it gives CASSLWGEKRATEAFF.

This clonotype was seen a few times. The chain has TRBV20-1 and TRBJ2-5, with 11 bases aligning to TRBD2. V dropped 2 bases and J dropped 11; count of bases not matched to a gene: 13. CDR1 and CDR2 from the germline V gene are DFQATT and SNEGSKA (reference sequence). The CDR3 sequence is 15 residues long. CDR3 protein: CSARLAGGMGNEQYF. The CDR3, as DNA: TGCAGTGCTAGACTAGCGGGGGGCATGGGGAATGAGCAGTACTTC.

In its sample, this clonotype was seen a few times. V usage is TRBV9 and J usage is TRBJ2-3; 9 positions match TRBD2. V was pared by 6 bases and J by 0 bases, with 8 bases of the junction left unmatched. Germline CDR1 reads SGDLS; CDR2 reads YYNGEE. The CDR3 is 16 amino acids. CDR3 sequence (DNA): TGTGCCAGCACCCGTGGTAGCGGGGGTAGCACAGATACGCAGTATTTT. Its protein product is CASTRGSGGSTDTQYF.

The sample holds a few counts of this clonotype. The V call is TRBV6-2 or TRBV6-3, the J call TRBJ1-1, with 7 bases identical to TRBD1. V gave up 7 bases and J gave up 2 bases; unmatched junction bases: 4. CDR3 length: 13 residues. The germline gives CDR1 MNHEY, CDR2 SVGEGT. The CDR3 nucleotides read TGTGCCAGCAAAACAGGGGCCAACACTGAAGCTTTCTTT. It encodes CASKTGANTEAFF.

This clonotype turned up a few times. The rearrangement uses TRBV12-3 or TRBV12-4 and TRBJ2-2; no definite D call. V was cut by 4 bases and J by 3 bases, with 12 bases left in between. The CDR3 is made up of 15 amino acids. CDR3 bases: TGTGCCAGCAGTTCTGATTACCGTGACACCGGGGAGCTGTTTTTT. It translates to CASSSDYRDTGELFF.

The chain links TRBV29-1 to TRBJ1-3; weak D call: TRBD1 (5 bases). The CDR3 covers 14 residues. Germline CDR1 and CDR2: SQVTM and ANQGSEA. The V end lost 0 bases, the J end lost 4 bases, and 10 bases lay between the germline ends. This CDR3 reads CSVEDPAGGNTIYF. CDR3 sequence (DNA): TGCAGCGTTGAAGATCCCGCAGGGGGAAACACCATATATTTT.

This rearrangement joins TRBV4-3 to TRBJ2-3, with 7 bases identical to TRBD2. The CDR3 is made up of 15 amino acids. The germline CDR1 and CDR2 sequences are LGHNA and YSLEER. The V segment lost 4 bases and the J segment 3 bases; nucleotides outside the gene matches: 7. The CDR3 DNA is TGCGCCAGCAGCCTCCGACTAGCCAGAACAGATACGCAGTATTTT. This sequence encodes CASSLRLARTDTQYF.

This clonotype was seen a few times. The chain couples TRBV20-1 to TRBJ1-4; D remains ambiguous. Germline-derived CDR1 and CDR2 are DFQATT and SNEGSKA (reference sequence). Deletions cut 7 bases from V and 2 bases from J, with 14 bases between. This CDR3 has 14 amino acids. The CDR3 region is CSVTRPGTNEKLFF. CDR3 bases: TGCAGTGTAACGCGTCCCGGGACTAATGAAAAACTGTTTTTT.

This clonotype was seen many times. This chain joins TRBV5-1 and TRBJ1-2; possible D gene TRBD1, 6 bases. The CDR3 runs 14 residues. Looked up from germline, CDR1 is SGHRS and CDR2 is YFSETQ. Trimming shortened V by 0 bases and J by 4 bases, and 10 bases separated the two germline ends. CDR3 coding DNA: TGCGCCAGCAGCTTGGAAAGGGGGATCTATGGCTACACCTTC. Protein: CASSLERGIYGYTF.

As to this clonotype: Germline and junction disagree at one end, which may indicate a read error. The chain has TRBV2 and TRBJ2-4, with D possibly matching TRBD1 (6 bases). In germline, CDR1 is SNHLY, CDR2 FYNNEI. This CDR3 has 13 amino acids. The CDR3 loop reads CTSKQGTKNIQYF. CDR3 nucleotide sequence: TGTACCAGCAAACAGGGAACCAAAAACATTCAGTACTTC.

V gene TRBV7-2 combines with J gene TRBJ2-1; D perhaps matches TRBD1 (6 bases). V was clipped by 1 base and J by 4 bases, with 17 bases between them. CDR1 and CDR2 from the germline V gene are SGHTA and FQGNSA. This CDR3 spans 17 amino acids. CDR3 amino acids: CASSLGPGTSKYNEQFF. CDR3 bases: TGTGCCAGCAGCTTAGGTCCCGGGACATCGAAATACAATGAGCAGTTCTTC.

This clonotype was detected a few times. This chain connects TRBV5-1 to TRBJ2-1, with 10 bases aligning to TRBD2. The V gene's germline CDR1 is SGHRS and CDR2 YFSETQ. V trimming: 1 base; J trimming: 4 bases; junction bases outside the gene matches: 5. The CDR3 runs to 16 residues. The CDR3 reads CASSLSSGRTYNEQFF. The CDR3 DNA reads as TGCGCCAGCAGCTTGAGTAGCGGGAGGACTTACAATGAGCAGTTCTTC.

This chain uses TRBV6-6 with TRBJ2-3; 8 bases are shared with TRBD1. The trim removed 8 bases at V and 1 base at J, leaving 8 bases unmatched. Germline CDR1 MNHNY, CDR2 SVGAGI (reference sequence). The CDR3 has 15 residues. CDR3 residues: CASSSVTGGTDTQYF. The DNA of the CDR3 is TGTGCCAGCTCTTCCGTGACAGGGGGCACAGATACGCAGTATTTT.

This rearrangement joins TRBV20-1 to TRBJ2-1; D ambiguous. Germline V CDR1 and CDR2: DFQATT, SNEGSKA (reference sequence). This CDR3 contains 14 residues. V was pared by 4 bases and J by 1 base, with 11 bases between. This chain's CDR3 is CSAKSRLSYNEQFF. The CDR3 region has the DNA TGCAGTGCTAAGTCCAGGCTTTCCTACAATGAGCAGTTCTTC.

This clonotype came up a few times. The rearrangement links TRBV20-1 to TRBJ1-6; D is perhaps TRBD1 (5 bases). The germline V and J ends were trimmed by 1 base and 1 base, with 8 bases remaining between them. Germline V CDR1 and CDR2: DFQATT, SNEGSKA (reference sequence). This CDR3 comprises 15 residues. DNA for the CDR3: TGCAGTGCTAGAGGGGGGGGATCCTATAATTCACCCCTCCACTTT. Translating it yields CSARGGGSYNSPLHF.

The J gene is TRBJ2-1, the V gene TRBV4-1; 7 bases agree with TRBD2. Per the germline V gene, CDR1 is MGHRA and CDR2 is YSYEKL. The CDR3 loop spans 15 amino acids. V gave up 4 bases and J gave up 7 bases; unmatched junction bases: 10. CDR3 protein: CASSRPSMGGNEQFF. CDR3 nucleotide sequence: TGCGCCAGCAGCCGGCCGAGTATGGGAGGGAATGAGCAGTTCTTC.

V and J are TRBV20-1 and TRBJ2-5; D remains ambiguous. From germline, CDR1 is DFQATT and CDR2 SNEGSKA (reference sequence). Trimming stripped 6 bases from V and 0 bases from J, with 11 bases between. The CDR3 consists of 13 residues. CDR3 nucleotides: TGCAGTGCCCCCCGTGATTACCAAGAGACCCAGTACTTC. Its translation: CSAPRDYQETQYF.

The rearrangement uses TRBV6-6 and TRBJ2-7, with 7 bases matching TRBD2. V shed 4 bases, J shed 6 bases, and the junction held 9 bases outside the gene matches. CDR1 is MNHNY, CDR2 SVGAGI, per germline (reference sequence). The CDR3 sequence is 14 residues long. This CDR3 reads CASSSRERRREQYF. CDR3 coding DNA: TGTGCCAGCAGTTCGCGGGAGAGGAGGCGCGAGCAGTACTTC.

At least ten counts were recorded for this clonotype. V usage is TRBV12-3 or TRBV12-4 and J usage is TRBJ2-7; maybe TRBD1 (6 bases). The V gene lost 3 bases and the J gene lost 2 bases, with 11 bases spanning the gap. The CDR3 is made up of 14 amino acids. This CDR3 is CASSFGGLTYEQYF. CDR3 nucleotide sequence: TGTGCCAGCAGTTTTGGGGGCCTCACCTACGAGCAGTACTTC.

The table lists this clonotype with many counts. This rearrangement joins TRBV6-2 or TRBV6-3 to TRBJ2-3; D is unresolved. Trimming cost V 0 bases and J 3 bases, with 7 bases left between them. Germline CDR1 reads MNHEY; CDR2 reads SVGEGT. This CDR3 region has 14 residues. CDR3 nucleotide sequence: TGTGCCAGCAGTTACTCAGGCAGAACAGATACGCAGTATTTT. Translated: CASSYSGRTDTQYF.

The genes are TRBV20-1 and TRBJ2-5; 7 nucleotides agree with TRBD2. The ends lost 0 bases at V and 1 base at J; junction bases unmatched: 8. The CDR3 has 16 residues. The V gene's germline CDR1 is DFQATT and CDR2 SNEGSKA (reference sequence). The CDR3 sequence: CSARDVQRGVQETQYF. CDR3 sequence (DNA): TGCAGTGCTAGAGATGTCCAGCGGGGCGTCCAAGAGACCCAGTACTTC.

The chain uses TRBV5-6 and TRBJ1-2; possibly TRBD1 for D (5 bases). With 4 bases removed from V and 7 bases from J, the gap between germline ends came to 17 bases. The CDR3 totals 14 residues. Germline loops: CDR1 SGHDT, CDR2 YYEEEE. In DNA form, the CDR3 reads TGTGCCAGCAGCCAAACCCCGGGACCATGTGGCTACACCTTC. Protein sequence: CASSQTPGPCGYTF.